The following is a T cell receptor beta chain sequence with its context. Antigen specificity is unknown. Trimming at V came to 3 bases and at J to 0 bases, leaving 9 bases not matched to a gene. The CDR3 spans 17 residues. CDR1 SGDLS and CDR2 YYNGEE come from the germline V gene. This entry is derived from a study of T cell responses to AZD1222 COVID-19 vaccine. General study results and limits: Among the donors, most were white British and more were female, and clonal diversity was possibly underestimated.

The method was immunoSEQ multiplex PCR; TCRdb's version includes in-frame clones alone and lacks a portion of them. Of about 100,000 clones in the sample, around 87% are singletons; the top ten hold more than 8.5%. The source material was peripheral blood, sampled 28 days after the second AZD1222 dose. This chain joins TRBV9 and TRBJ2-5, with TRBD1 identical over 9 bases. The receptor comes from an adult who received the AZD1222 COVID-19 vaccine. DNA for the CDR3: TGTGCCAGCAGCGCGACCTCCGGGACAGGGTACCAAGAGACCCAGTACTTC. Its protein is CASSATSGTGYQETQYF.